This TCR beta chain was recovered during a study of T cells in localized non-small cell lung cancer. TCRdb's copy holds only in-frame clones and misses some; the assay was immunoSEQ multiplex PCR. The sample includes some 580 clones, about two fifths seen only once; the top ten take more than 9%. Study outcomes and limitations: Maximal T cell clonality occurred in uninvolved adjacent lung, with tumor ranking below it. It remains possible that heterogeneity exists, since only one tumor region was sequenced. A raised T cell density in blood coincided with lengthier overall survival. Within adjacent lung there appeared a median about 54 of the top 100 tumor clones.

As for this clone: The antigen is not known.

V was pared by 6 bases and J by 3 bases, with 15 bases between. Germline CDR1 reads KGHSH; CDR2 reads LQKENI. The CDR3 is made up of 14 amino acids. The sample in question was lung tumor tissue, obtained before any cancer treatment. This clonotype was sampled from a female donor aged 60 or older with stage I lung adenocarcinoma. The chain links TRBV18 to TRBJ2-7, with D hard to call. Here the CDR3 reads CASSELSGYYEQYF. The CDR3, as DNA: TGTGCCAGCTCGGAACTTTCCGGATACTACGAGCAGTACTTC. The full variable domain, its missing parts supplied by reference TRBV18 and TRBJ2-7, is NAGVMQNPRHLVRRRGQEARLRCSPMKGHSHVYWYRQLPEEGLKFMVYLQKENIIDESGMPKERFSAEFPKEGPSILRIQQVVRGDSAAYFCASSELSGYYEQYFGPGTRLTVT.